This entry lists 8 T cell receptor beta chains sequenced from one sample in a study of shared clonotypes between healthy human individuals. Sequencing used immunoSEQ multiplex PCR; TCRdb keeps in-frame clones, though not all of them. The sample has 750,000 to 1,000,000 clones, 92% seen once. Terminally differentiated effector memory CD45RA+ cells were excluded by CCR7 positive selection of CD45RO-negative cells. Sequencing was performed on naive CD8+ T cells sorted from blood. The receptor source for this set is a man younger than 40 in good health.

V is TRBV7-2 and J is TRBJ2-7; D is unresolved. V was shortened by 5 bases and J by 3 bases, with 8 bases between the two germline ends. This CDR3 spans 12 amino acids. Germline CDR1 reads SGHTA; CDR2 reads FQGNSA. The CDR3 DNA sequence: TGTGCCAGCAGCAACGACGGCTACGAGCAGTACTTC. It encodes CASSNDGYEQYF.

The chain combines TRBV7-9 with TRBJ1-1; possible D gene TRBD1, 5 bases. The CDR3 sequence is 14 residues long. Germline V CDR1 and CDR2: SEHNR, FQNEAQ (reference sequence). V was cut by 3 bases and J by 4 bases, with 12 bases left in between. The CDR3 region has the DNA TGTGCCAGCAGCTTGCCGGGACGGCTCACTGAAGCTTTCTTT. As protein: CASSLPGRLTEAFF.

The rearrangement uses TRBV5-1 and TRBJ2-2, with D tentatively TRBD2 (5 bases). This CDR3 comprises 16 residues. The germline V gene encodes CDR1 SGHRS and CDR2 YFSETQ. V lost 2 bases and J 3 bases, leaving 14 bases between the germline ends. CDR3 nucleotide sequence: TGCGCCAGCAGCTTCTTCCCGGGATCGGACACCGGGGAGCTGTTTTTT. Translated, it gives CASSFFPGSDTGELFF.

The CDR3 region has the DNA TGTGCCAGCAGCCTACCGGGGGCTAGCTCCTACAATGAGCAGTTCTTC. Its protein is CASSLPGASSYNEQFF. The chain couples TRBV4-2 to TRBJ2-1; D possibly uses TRBD1 or TRBD2 (6 bases each). Trimming pared 4 bases from V and 0 bases from J, leaving 13 bases between. Germline lookup yields CDR1 LGHNA and CDR2 YNFKEQ. The CDR3 is 16 amino acids.

This chain links TRBV7-3 with TRBJ2-2, with no clear D. Trimming stripped 5 bases from V and 6 bases from J, with 10 bases between. Germline V lookup: CDR1 SGHTA, CDR2 FQGTGA. CDR3 length: 13 residues. CDR3 sequence: CASSLLGSGELFF. The CDR3 DNA sequence: TGTGCCAGCAGCCTACTGGGGTCCGGGGAGCTGTTTTTT.

This rearrangement joins TRBV11-2 to TRBJ2-3, with TRBD2 matching over 9 bases. This CDR3 contains 16 residues. V gave up 0 bases and J gave up 7 bases; unmatched junction bases: 8. CDR1 is SGHAT and CDR2 is FQNNGV in the germline V gene. The CDR3 nucleotides are TGTGCCAGCAGCTTAGATATGTCGCTAGCGGGGTATACGCAGTATTTT. It codes for CASSLDMSLAGYTQYF. Combining the CDR3 with reference TRBV11-2 and TRBJ2-3 gives the whole variable domain EAGVAQSPRYKIIEKRQSVAFWCNPISGHATLYWYQQILGQGPKLLIQFQNNGVVDDSQLPKDRFSAERLKGVDSTLKIQPAKLEDSAVYLCASSLDMSLAGYTQYFGPGTRLTVL.

The rearrangement joins TRBV29-1 to TRBJ2-2; TRBD1 agrees at 8 bases. The CDR3 length is 14 residues. The V and J ends lost 3 bases and 7 bases, in that order; junction bases with no gene match: 7. Germline V gene data show CDR1 as SQVTM and CDR2 as ANQGSEA. The CDR3 region has the DNA TGCAGCGTTGAGTCAGGGGGCGTCGGCGGGGAGCTGTTTTTT. Protein sequence: CSVESGGVGGELFF.

This sequence joins TRBV7-9 and TRBJ2-7; maybe TRBD1 (5 bases). The CDR3 contains 13 residues. V was trimmed by 5 bases and J by 5 bases, leaving 13 bases between them. The germline V gene encodes CDR1 SEHNR and CDR2 FQNEAQ (reference sequence). CDR3 amino acids: CASSPAGPHEQYF. CDR3 nucleotides: TGTGCCAGCAGCCCGGCAGGGCCACACGAGCAGTACTTC.